What follows are 12 T cell receptor beta chains derived from one specimen sequenced in a study of CD8 T cells in Susac syndrome. The RNA input was roughly 0.45 to 1 ug, and it was reverse transcribed with random hexamers. TCRdb independently ran MiXCR on the immunoSEQ multiplex PCR reads; one entry per CDR3 protein. The sample yields around 130,000 distinct CDR3 sequences, roughly 94% seen once. The sequenced sample consisted of CD4+ T cells from PBMCs. These receptors were taken from a human donor in good health.

This clonotype was seen a single time. The rearrangement joins TRBV5-5 to TRBJ2-1, with 8 bases matching TRBD2. The CDR3 has 19 amino acids. The germline V gene has CDR1 SGHKS and CDR2 YYEKEE (reference sequence). The J segment lost 4 bases and the V segment lost 0 bases, leaving 15 bases of the junction unmatched. CDR3 nucleotide sequence: TGTGCCAGCAGCTTGGGGCTGAGCTACTTAGCGGGGAGTTACAATGAGCAGTTCTTC. Translating gives CASSLGLSYLAGSYNEQFF.

This chain links TRBV30 with TRBJ2-5, with TRBD2 matching 7 bases. The germline V gene has CDR1 GTSNPN and CDR2 SVGIG (reference sequence). V lost 5 bases and J lost 5; bases outside the gene matches: 2. This CDR3 region has 11 residues. CDR3 protein: CAWGGVETQYF. In DNA, the CDR3 is TGTGCCTGGGGGGGGGTGGAGACCCAGTACTTC. The whole variable domain, remainder taken from reference TRBV30 and TRBJ2-5, is SQTIHQWPATLVQPVGSPLSLECTVEGTSNPNLYWYRQAAGRGLQLLFYSVGIGQISSEVPQNLSASRPQDRQFILSSKKLLLSDSGFYLCAWGGVETQYFGPGTRLLVL.

The V and J genes are TRBV30 and TRBJ1-1, with D possibly being TRBD1 (6 bases). This CDR3 is 12 amino acids long. CDR1 GTSNPN and CDR2 SVGIG come from the germline V gene (reference sequence). Deletions cut 2 bases from V and 4 bases from J, with 8 bases between. In DNA form, the CDR3 reads TGTGCCTGGAGTAAAGGGGGCACTGAAGCTTTCTTT. Translation gives CAWSKGGTEAFF. Together with reference TRBV30 and TRBJ1-1, the CDR3 gives the full variable domain: SQTIHQWPATLVQPVGSPLSLECTVEGTSNPNLYWYRQAAGRGLQLLFYSVGIGQISSEVPQNLSASRPQDRQFILSSKKLLLSDSGFYLCAWSKGGTEAFFGQGTRLTVV.

This clonotype was recorded once. This chain's CDR3 is CASSSGLAGGGGTQYF. The CDR3 DNA reads as TGTGCCAGCAGCTCTGGACTAGCGGGAGGGGGAGGTACGCAGTATTTT. The chain is built from TRBV7-3 and TRBJ2-3; 15 positions match TRBD2. The CDR3 is 16 residues long. The germline V gene encodes CDR1 SGHTA and CDR2 FQGTGA. Trimming took 4 bases from V and 8 from J; bases not matched to a gene: 7.

This chain connects TRBV11-2 to TRBJ2-7; 7 bases align to TRBD1. This CDR3 has 15 amino acids. From germline, CDR1 is SGHAT and CDR2 FQNNGV. The trim removed 5 bases at V and 2 bases at J, leaving 9 bases unmatched. The CDR3 is CASSQLQGQPYEQYF. The CDR3 region has the DNA TGTGCCAGCAGCCAACTACAGGGACAGCCCTACGAGCAGTACTTC.

J is TRBJ2-7 and V is TRBV27; tentative D call: TRBD2 (5 bases). Looked up from germline, CDR1 is MNHEY and CDR2 is SMNVEV (reference sequence). This CDR3 contains 13 residues. V was pared by 3 bases and J by 7 bases, with 13 bases between. CDR3 residues: CASSFRFRGEQYF. As DNA, the CDR3 is TGTGCCAGCAGTTTCAGGTTTCGAGGGGAGCAGTACTTC.

The CDR3 DNA reads as TGCAGTGCTAGAGATAATGGCCGTGAAGCTTTCTTT. Protein: CSARDNGREAFF. The chain has TRBV20-1 and TRBJ1-1; D is uncertain. Looked up from germline, CDR1 is DFQATT and CDR2 is SNEGSKA (reference sequence). The CDR3 consists of 12 residues. The ends were cut back, 0 bases at V and 7 bases at J, with 9 bases in the middle.

The rearrangement joins TRBV6-5 to TRBJ2-7; D not resolved. The V end was cut by 2 bases, the J end by 0 bases, with 8 bases between. The CDR3 is 14 amino acids. CDR1 and CDR2 (germline): MNHEY, SVGAGI. The CDR3 reads CASSYPSASYEQYF. CDR3 sequence (DNA): TGTGCCAGCAGTTACCCCTCGGCCTCCTACGAGCAGTACTTC.

The rearrangement uses TRBV12-3 or TRBV12-4 and TRBJ2-1; D unresolved. With 5 bases removed from V and 12 bases from J, the gap between germline ends came to 14 bases. This CDR3 comprises 12 residues. CDR3 loop: CASSDTVVMQFF. The CDR3 nucleotides are TGTGCCAGCAGTGATACGGTGGTGATGCAGTTCTTC.

The rearrangement links TRBV16 to TRBJ1-6, with D perhaps TRBD1 (6 bases). Germline CDR1 reads KGHSY; CDR2 reads FQNENV. The ends were cut back, 2 bases at V and 8 bases at J, with 10 bases in the middle. The CDR3 length is 14 residues. The CDR3 here is CASSQAGADSPLHF. CDR3 bases: TGTGCCAGCAGCCAAGCGGGGGCCGATTCACCCCTCCACTTT.

The V call is TRBV24-1, the J call TRBJ2-2; D not certain. Germline assignment: CDR1 KGHDR and CDR2 SFDVKD. CDR3 length: 12 residues. V lost 4 bases to trimming and J lost 9 bases, with 8 bases between them. The CDR3 bases are TGTGCCACCAGTGACCCTCGGCGGGAGCTGTTTTTT. Amino acid sequence: CATSDPRRELFF.

The V and J genes are TRBV3-1 and TRBJ1-2; D not certain. Germline V gives CDR1 LGHDT, CDR2 YNNKEL (reference sequence). This CDR3 comprises 14 residues. V was cut by 3 bases and J by 2 bases, with 10 bases left in between. The CDR3 DNA reads TGTGCCAGCAGCCAGGGAGTTATAAACTATGGCTACACCTTC. It is translated as CASSQGVINYGYTF.